This is a list of T cell receptor beta chains from one sample in a study of cytomegalovirus exposure and HLA in healthy donors. Assay: immunoSEQ multiplex PCR; the TCRdb copy retains only in-frame clones and omits some. Of approximately 260,000 clones listed, 84% are singletons. Material: PBMCs. The receptors were gathered from a woman between 35 and 50 years old in good health and CMV-seropositive. The CDR3 runs from the conserved cysteine through the conserved F or W. Each record gives: D gene, J gene, V gene, CDR3 length, clone size, CDR3 protein, CDR3 DNA. D genes are given only for firm matches. Where a row states a size, it is once, few, many or the class of an expanded clone; other rows omit it.

TRBD2 TRBJ2-2 TRBV6-4 14 . CASSLAGLPGELFF TGTGCCAGCAGCCTAGCGGGATTGCCCGGGGAGCTGTTTTTT
. TRBJ1-4 TRBV5-1 15 once CASSLEGLPNEKLFF TGCGCCAGCAGCTTGGAGGGGTTGCCTAATGAAAAACTGTTTTTT
TRBD2 TRBJ2-1 TRBV4-1 15 . CASGGLAVSYNEQFF TGCGCCTCCGGTGGGCTAGCGGTGTCCTACAATGAGCAGTTCTTC
. TRBJ2-3 TRBV19 19 few CASIRTPPRLPTVTDTQYF TGTGCCAGTATTCGCACACCCCCCCGACTACCCACAGTCACAGATACGCAGTATTTT
TRBD1 TRBJ1-2 TRBV7-9 15 . CASSLSMTGNEGYTF TGTGCCAGCAGCTTAAGTATGACAGGGAACGAAGGCTACACCTTC
. TRBJ2-1 TRBV4-3 16 . CASSQVGSGGYNEQFF TGCGCCAGCAGCCAAGTCGGGAGTGGGGGGTACAATGAGCAGTTCTTC
. TRBJ1-4 TRBV6-6 14 . CASSPRGGNEKLFF TGTGCCAGCAGCCCCCGCGGGGGGAATGAAAAACTGTTTTTT
. TRBJ1-5 TRBV19 16 . CASTMGGAQSNQPQHF TGTGCCAGTACCATGGGGGGGGCGCAGAGCAATCAGCCCCAGCATTTT
TRBD1 TRBJ1-6 TRBV11-2 15 . CASSLAGQVNSPLHF TGTGCCAGCAGCTTAGCTGGACAGGTAAATTCACCCCTCCACTTT
. TRBJ1-5 TRBV18 14 few CASSPTVSNQPQHF TGTGCCAGCTCACCTACGGTTAGCAATCAGCCCCAGCATTTT
TRBD1 TRBJ1-4 TRBV6-5 12 . CASSPQQGKLFF TGTGCCAGCAGCCCCCAACAGGGGAAACTGTTTTTT
. TRBJ2-2 TRBV13 15 . CASSLVDSNTGELFF TGTGCCAGCAGCTTGGTTGACTCCAACACCGGGGAGCTGTTTTTT
. TRBJ1-5 TRBV30 13 . CAWSRQGSQPQHF TGTGCCTGGAGTCGGCAGGGGTCACAGCCCCAGCATTTT
TRBD2 TRBJ2-3 TRBV7-3 16 . CASSLMSSGISDTQYF TGTGCCAGCAGCTTAATGTCTAGCGGGATCTCAGATACGCAGTATTTT
. TRBJ1-4 TRBV7-8 17 few CASSRRNYRERGEKLFF TGTGCCAGCAGCAGAAGAAATTACAGGGAAAGGGGAGAAAAACTGTTTTTT
. TRBJ1-6 TRBV28 15 once CASLPSGLENSPLHF TGTGCCAGCCTCCCGTCGGGACTTGAGAATTCACCCCTCCACTTT
TRBD1 TRBJ2-6 TRBV19 16 . CASSKTGGTGANVLTF TGTGCCAGTAGTAAAACAGGGGGCACTGGGGCCAACGTCCTGACTTTC
. TRBJ2-2 TRBV5-1 13 few CASSLTASGELFF TGCGCCAGCAGCTTGACTGCGAGCGGGGAGCTGTTTTTT
TRBD2 TRBJ2-1 TRBV27 15 . CASSPSLAGVGEQFF TGTGCCAGCAGTCCGTCACTAGCGGGAGTCGGTGAGCAGTTCTTC
. TRBJ1-2 TRBV11-2 13 . CASSLDGGYGYTF TGTGCCAGCAGCTTAGACGGGGGCTATGGCTACACCTTC
TRBD2 TRBJ2-3 TRBV4-2 16 . CASSQVAGTSGDTQYF TGTGCCAGCAGCCAGGTAGCCGGGACTAGCGGAGATACGCAGTATTTT
TRBD1 TRBJ2-6 TRBV5-8 17 . CASSPGTVSSGANVLTF TGTGCCAGCAGCCCCGGGACAGTAAGCTCTGGGGCCAACGTCCTGACTTTC
TRBD1 TRBJ1-5 TRBV29-1 13 . CSVLTGGNQPQHF TGCAGCGTCCTTACAGGGGGCAATCAGCCCCAGCATTTT
TRBD1 TRBJ1-5 TRBV19 13 . CASKDRGLQPQHF TGTGCCAGTAAAGACAGGGGACTCCAGCCCCAGCATTTT
. TRBJ2-1 TRBV6-5 14 . CASRLQAGYNEQFF TGTGCCAGCAGATTGCAAGCAGGTTACAATGAGCAGTTCTTC
. TRBJ1-6 TRBV27 14 . CASSFGGLNSPLHF TGTGCCAGCAGTTTTGGAGGGTTGAATTCACCCCTCCACTTT
. TRBJ1-3 TRBV14 17 . CASSQAYLDRSGNTIYF TGTGCCAGCAGCCAAGCTTATTTGGACAGATCTGGAAACACCATATATTTT
TRBD1 TRBJ2-3 TRBV11-1 14 . CASSSQGVTDTQYF TGTGCCAGCAGCTCGCAGGGGGTCACAGATACGCAGTATTTT
. TRBJ2-7 TRBV5-1 14 once CASSSGERGYEQYF TGCGCCAGCAGCTCAGGAGAAAGGGGCTACGAGCAGTACTTC
. TRBJ1-1 TRBV11-2 14 few CASSQRFTGFAAFF TGTGCCAGCAGCCAAAGATTTACAGGATTTGCCGCTTTCTTT
TRBD1 TRBJ2-7 TRBV27 15 . CASKPLGGGLYEQYF TGTGCCAGCAAACCCTTAGGGGGCGGTCTCTACGAGCAGTACTTC
TRBD1 TRBJ1-5 TRBV19 15 . CASSRDRGTNQPQHF TGTGCCAGTAGCCGAGACAGGGGGACCAATCAGCCCCAGCATTTT
. TRBJ1-4 TRBV7-8 15 . CASSPGGWTNEKLFF TGTGCCAGCAGCCCAGGAGGGTGGACTAATGAAAAACTGTTTTTT
TRBD1 TRBJ1-4 TRBV7-6 17 . CASKPWDREKTNEKLFF TGTGCCAGCAAGCCATGGGACAGGGAGAAGACTAATGAAAAACTGTTTTTT
TRBD2 TRBJ2-1 TRBV5-6 16 . CASTPRGAGGRNEQFF TGTGCCAGCACCCCCAGGGGAGCGGGAGGGCGTAATGAGCAGTTCTTC